The 3 T cell receptor beta chains listed next were all sequenced from one sample in a study of T cell repertoires in cytomegalovirus infection. TCRdb recomputed calls from the reads with MiXCR, one row per CDR3 protein. Found here are hundreds of thousands of distinct CDR3 sequences, more than 30% of them singletons; the top ten hold roughly 16%. These receptors' targets are unknown. Sequences were derived from cultured PBMCs, sampled from culture after CMV antigen stimulation. The receptor set was obtained from a human donor in good health (CMV status not recorded). Some clones in this sample may be carry-over from other donors' samples.

This clonotype was detected a few times. The chain has TRBV7-8 and TRBJ2-7; D remains unclear. The CDR3 runs 14 residues. V dropped 1 base and J dropped 2 bases, with 9 bases sitting between them. CDR1 and CDR2 (germline): SGHVS, FQNEAQ. CDR3 DNA: TGTGCCAGCAGCTTAGGCGGAATAACCTACGAGCAGTACTTC. Translation: CASSLGGITYEQYF.

The rearrangement joins TRBV6-6 to TRBJ2-5; D is perhaps TRBD1 (7 bases). Per the germline V gene, CDR1 is MNHNY and CDR2 is SVGAGI (reference sequence). The CDR3 extends over 17 amino acids. V was shortened by 6 bases and J by 4 bases, with 24 bases between the two germline ends. The CDR3 coding sequence is TGTGCCAGCAGCCCCCCCAGGGGGGTACCTGGGGGAGAGACCCAGTACTTC. Amino acid sequence: CASSPPRGVPGGETQYF.

This clonotype was found a few times. This rearrangement joins TRBV4-2 to TRBJ2-1, with D possibly being TRBD2 (7 bases). The V gene lost 0 bases and the J gene lost 9 bases, with 21 bases spanning the gap. This CDR3 is 17 amino acids long. CDR1 and CDR2 (germline): LGHNA, YNFKEQ. The CDR3 protein is CASSQEGDGGLLSEQFF. CDR3 coding DNA: TGTGCCAGCAGCCAAGAGGGAGACGGGGGGCTTTTGAGTGAGCAGTTCTTC.